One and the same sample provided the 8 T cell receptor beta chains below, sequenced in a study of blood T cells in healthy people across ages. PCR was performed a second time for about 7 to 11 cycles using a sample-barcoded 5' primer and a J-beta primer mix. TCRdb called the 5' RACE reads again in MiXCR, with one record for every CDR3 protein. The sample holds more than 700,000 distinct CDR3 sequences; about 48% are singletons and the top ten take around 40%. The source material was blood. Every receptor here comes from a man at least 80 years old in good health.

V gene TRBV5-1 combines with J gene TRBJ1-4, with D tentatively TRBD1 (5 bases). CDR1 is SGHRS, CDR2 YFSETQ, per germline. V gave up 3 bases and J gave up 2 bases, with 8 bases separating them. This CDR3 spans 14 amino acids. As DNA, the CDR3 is TGCGCCAGCAGCTCAGGGTCGACTAATGAAAAACTGTTTTTT. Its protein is CASSSGSTNEKLFF. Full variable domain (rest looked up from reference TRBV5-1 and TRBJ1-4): KAGVTQTPRYLIKTRGQQVTLSCSPISGHRSVSWYQQTPGQGLQFLFEYFSETQRNKGNFPGRFSGRQFSNSRSEMNVSTLELGDSALYLCASSSGSTNEKLFFGSGTQLSVL.

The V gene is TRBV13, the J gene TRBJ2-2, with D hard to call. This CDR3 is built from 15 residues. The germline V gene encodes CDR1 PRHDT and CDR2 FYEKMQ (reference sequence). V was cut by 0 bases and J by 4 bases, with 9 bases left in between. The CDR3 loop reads CASSLGGRSTGELFF. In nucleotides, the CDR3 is TGTGCCAGCAGCTTAGGGGGCAGATCCACCGGGGAGCTGTTTTTT.

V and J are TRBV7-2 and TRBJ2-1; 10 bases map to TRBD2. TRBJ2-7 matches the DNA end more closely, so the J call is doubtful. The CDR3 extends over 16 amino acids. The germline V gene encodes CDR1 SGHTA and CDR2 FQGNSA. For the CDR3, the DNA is TGTGCCAGCAGCGCGAGACTAGCGGGCTTCTACAATGAGCAGTACTTC. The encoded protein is CASSARLAGFYNEQYF.

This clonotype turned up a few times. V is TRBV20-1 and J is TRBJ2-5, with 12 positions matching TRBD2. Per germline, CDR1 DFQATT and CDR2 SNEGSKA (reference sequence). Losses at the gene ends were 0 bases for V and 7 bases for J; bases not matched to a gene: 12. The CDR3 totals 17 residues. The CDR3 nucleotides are TGCAGTGCTAGAGATCTTAAGGGACTAGCGGGCGAGGGGACCCAGTACTTC. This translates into CSARDLKGLAGEGTQYF.

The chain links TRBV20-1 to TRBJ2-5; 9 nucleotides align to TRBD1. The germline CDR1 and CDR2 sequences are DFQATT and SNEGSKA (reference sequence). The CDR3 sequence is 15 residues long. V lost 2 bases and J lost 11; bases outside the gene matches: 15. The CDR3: CSARFLGQGIREQYF. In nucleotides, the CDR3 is TGCAGTGCTAGATTCCTGGGACAGGGAATAAGGGAGCAGTACTTC.

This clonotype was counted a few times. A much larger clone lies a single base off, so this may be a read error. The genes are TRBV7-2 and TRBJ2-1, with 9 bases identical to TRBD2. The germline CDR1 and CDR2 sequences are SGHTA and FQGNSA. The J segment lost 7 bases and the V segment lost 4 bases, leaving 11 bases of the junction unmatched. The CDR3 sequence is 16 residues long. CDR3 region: CASSSRGRAGGNEQFF. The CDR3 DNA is TGTGCCAGCAGCTCCAGGGGACGAGCGGGAGGTAATGAGCAGTTCTTC.

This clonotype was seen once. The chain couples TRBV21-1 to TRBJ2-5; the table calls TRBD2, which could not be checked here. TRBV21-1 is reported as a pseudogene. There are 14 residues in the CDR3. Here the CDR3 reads CASSKRLPYNEQYF. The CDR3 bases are TGTGCCAGCAGCAAGAGACTCCCCTACAATGAGCAGTACTTC.

The CDR3 sequence is CRRESAGNRIYRESYEQYF. The CDR3 coding sequence is TGCAGACGGGAGAGCGCTGGCAATCGGATTTACAGGGAATCCTACGAGCAGTACTTC. The chain combines TRBV29-1 with TRBJ2-4; D is perhaps TRBD1 or TRBD2 (6 bases each). The end of the DNA fits TRBJ2-7 better, so the J call may be wrong. This CDR3 comprises 19 residues. Looked up from germline, CDR1 is SQVTM and CDR2 is ANQGSEA.